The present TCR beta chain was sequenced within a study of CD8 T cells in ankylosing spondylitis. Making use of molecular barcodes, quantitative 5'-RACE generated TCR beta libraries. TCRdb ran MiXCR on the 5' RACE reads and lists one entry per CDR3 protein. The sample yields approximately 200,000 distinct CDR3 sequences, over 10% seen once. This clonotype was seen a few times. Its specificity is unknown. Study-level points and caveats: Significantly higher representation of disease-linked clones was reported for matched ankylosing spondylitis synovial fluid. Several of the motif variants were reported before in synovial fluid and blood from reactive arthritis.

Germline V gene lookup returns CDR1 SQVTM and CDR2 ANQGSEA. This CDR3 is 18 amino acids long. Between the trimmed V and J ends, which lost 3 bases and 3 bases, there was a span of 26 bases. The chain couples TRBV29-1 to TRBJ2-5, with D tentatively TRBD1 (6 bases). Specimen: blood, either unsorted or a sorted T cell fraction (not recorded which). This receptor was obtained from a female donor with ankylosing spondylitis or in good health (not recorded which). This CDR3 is CSVEEKQGWRLREETQYF. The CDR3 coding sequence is TGCAGCGTTGAGGAAAAACAGGGATGGCGGTTACGGGAAGAGACCCAGTACTTC.